The source of this TCR beta chain is a study of shared clonotypes between healthy human individuals. The study, taken as a whole, reports: Memory subsets generally showed lower estimated richness than naive subsets. Relative to clonotypes present in all four donors, those not shared had lower generation probabilities.

Turning to this clone: Its antigen remains unknown.

Germline CDR1 and CDR2: SGDLS and YYNGEE. CDR3 length equals 17 residues. Trimming stripped 6 bases from V and 1 base from J, with 17 bases between. The assay was run at deep level. Data came from immunoSEQ multiplex PCR; TCRdb stores just in-frame clones and leaves some out. Among 850,000 to 1,100,000 clones listed, 70% to 80% were seen once. Donors were Caucasian adults residing in Nashville, Tennessee, USA. The chain recombines TRBV9 with TRBJ2-6, with a possible D match to TRBD2 (5 bases). Source material: memory CD4+ T cells from PBMCs. Subset reported: CD45RA-negative fraction. The source is a young man in good health. Some clones in this sample may be carry-over from other donors' samples. The DNA for the CDR3 is TGTGCCAGCATGGTACAGCCGGGAAATTCTGGGGCCAACGTCCTGACTTTC. Residues: CASMVQPGNSGANVLTF.